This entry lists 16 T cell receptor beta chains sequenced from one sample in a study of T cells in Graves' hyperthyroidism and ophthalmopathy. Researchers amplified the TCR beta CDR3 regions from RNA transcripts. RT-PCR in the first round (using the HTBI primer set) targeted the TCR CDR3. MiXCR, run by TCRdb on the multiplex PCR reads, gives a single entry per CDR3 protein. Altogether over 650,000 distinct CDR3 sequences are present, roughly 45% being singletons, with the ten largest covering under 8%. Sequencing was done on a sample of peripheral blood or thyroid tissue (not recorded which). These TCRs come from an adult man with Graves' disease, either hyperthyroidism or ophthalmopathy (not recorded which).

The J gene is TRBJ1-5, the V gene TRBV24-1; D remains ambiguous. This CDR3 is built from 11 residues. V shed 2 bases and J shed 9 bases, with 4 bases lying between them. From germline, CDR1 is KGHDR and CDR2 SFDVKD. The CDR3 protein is CATSDWGPQHF. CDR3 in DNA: TGTGCCACCAGTGATTGGGGGCCCCAGCATTTT.

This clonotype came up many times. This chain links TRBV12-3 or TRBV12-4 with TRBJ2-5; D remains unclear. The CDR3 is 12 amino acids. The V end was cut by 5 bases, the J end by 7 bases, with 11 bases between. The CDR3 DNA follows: TGTGCCAGCAGTAATTCCCTCGGGACCCAGTACTTC. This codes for CASSNSLGTQYF.

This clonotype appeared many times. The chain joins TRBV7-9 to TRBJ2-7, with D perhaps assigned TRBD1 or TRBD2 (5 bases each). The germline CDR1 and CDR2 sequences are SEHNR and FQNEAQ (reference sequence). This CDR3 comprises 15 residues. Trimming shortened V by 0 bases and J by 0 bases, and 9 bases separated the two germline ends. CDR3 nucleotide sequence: TGTGCCAGCAGCTTAGCACCAGGGAGCTCCTACGAGCAGTACTTC. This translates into CASSLAPGSSYEQYF.

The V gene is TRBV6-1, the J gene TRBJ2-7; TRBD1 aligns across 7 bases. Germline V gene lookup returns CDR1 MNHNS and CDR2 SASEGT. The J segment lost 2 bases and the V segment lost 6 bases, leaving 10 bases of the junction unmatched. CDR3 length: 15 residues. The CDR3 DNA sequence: TGTGCCAGCAGCCTCTCCCGGGACAGAGCCTACGAGCAGTACTTC. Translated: CASSLSRDRAYEQYF.

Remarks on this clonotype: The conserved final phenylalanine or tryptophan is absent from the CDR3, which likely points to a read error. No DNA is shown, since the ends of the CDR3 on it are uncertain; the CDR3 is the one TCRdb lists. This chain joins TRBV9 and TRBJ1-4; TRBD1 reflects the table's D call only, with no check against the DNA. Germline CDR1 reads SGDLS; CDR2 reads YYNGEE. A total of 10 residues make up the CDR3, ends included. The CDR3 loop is CASSAGQGAN.

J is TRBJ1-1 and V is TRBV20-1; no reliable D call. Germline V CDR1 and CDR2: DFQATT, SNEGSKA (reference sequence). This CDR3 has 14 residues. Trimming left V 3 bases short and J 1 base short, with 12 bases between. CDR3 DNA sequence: TGCAGTGCTAGGCGCTGGCCAGCGAACACTGAAGCTTTCTTT. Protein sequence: CSARRWPANTEAFF.

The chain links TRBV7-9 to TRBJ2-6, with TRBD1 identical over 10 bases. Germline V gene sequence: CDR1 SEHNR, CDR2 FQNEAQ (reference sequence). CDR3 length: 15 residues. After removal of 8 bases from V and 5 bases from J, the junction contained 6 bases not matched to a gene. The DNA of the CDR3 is TGTGCCAGCTCGCCAGACAGGGGGCGGGCCAACGTCCTGACTTTC. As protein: CASSPDRGRANVLTF.

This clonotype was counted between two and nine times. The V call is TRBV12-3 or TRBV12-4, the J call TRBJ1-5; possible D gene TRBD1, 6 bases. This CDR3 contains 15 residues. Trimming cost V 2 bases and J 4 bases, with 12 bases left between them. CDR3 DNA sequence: TGTGCCAGCAGTTTACGCCGTGACAGGAATCAGCCCCAGCATTTT. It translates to CASSLRRDRNQPQHF.

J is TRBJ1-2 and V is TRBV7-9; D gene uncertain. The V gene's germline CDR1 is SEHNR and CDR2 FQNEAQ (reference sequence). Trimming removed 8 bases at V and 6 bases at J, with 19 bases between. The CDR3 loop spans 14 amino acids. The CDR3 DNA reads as TGTGCCAGCTCACCATCCGCGAACGGGGATGGCTACACCTTC. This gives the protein CASSPSANGDGYTF.

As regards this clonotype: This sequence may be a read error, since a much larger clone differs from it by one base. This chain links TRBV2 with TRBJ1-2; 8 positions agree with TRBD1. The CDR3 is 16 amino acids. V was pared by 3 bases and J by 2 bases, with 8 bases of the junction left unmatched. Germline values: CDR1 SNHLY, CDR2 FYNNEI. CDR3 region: CASSDTSGQGNYGYTF. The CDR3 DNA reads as TGTGCCAGCAGTGACACCTCCGGACAGGGCAACTATGGCTACACCTTC.

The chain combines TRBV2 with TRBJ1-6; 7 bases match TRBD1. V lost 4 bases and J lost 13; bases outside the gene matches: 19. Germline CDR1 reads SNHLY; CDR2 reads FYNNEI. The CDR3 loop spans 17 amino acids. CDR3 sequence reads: CASSAGTVGGISRPLHF. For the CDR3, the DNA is TGTGCCAGCAGTGCCGGGACAGTTGGGGGGATTTCGAGGCCCCTCCACTTT.

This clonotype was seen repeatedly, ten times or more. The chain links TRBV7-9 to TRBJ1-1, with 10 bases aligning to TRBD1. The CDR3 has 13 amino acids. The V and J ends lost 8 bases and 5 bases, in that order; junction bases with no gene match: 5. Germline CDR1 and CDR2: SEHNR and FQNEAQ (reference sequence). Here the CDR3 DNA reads TGTGCCAGCGACAGGGGGCGCGGGACTGAAGCTTTCTTT. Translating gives CASDRGRGTEAFF. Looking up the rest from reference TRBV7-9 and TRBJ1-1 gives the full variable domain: DTGVSQNPRHKITKRGQNVTFRCDPISEHNRLYWYRQTLGQGPEFLTYFQNEAQLEKSRLLSDRFSAERPKGSFSTLEIQRTEQGDSAMYLCASDRGRGTEAFFGQGTRLTVV.

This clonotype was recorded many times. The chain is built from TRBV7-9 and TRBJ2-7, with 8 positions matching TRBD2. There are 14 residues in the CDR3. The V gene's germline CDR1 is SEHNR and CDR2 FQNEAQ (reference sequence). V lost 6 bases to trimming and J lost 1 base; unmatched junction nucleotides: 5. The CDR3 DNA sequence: TGTGCCAGCAGTCACGGACTAGCTTCCTACGAGCAGTACTTC. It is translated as CASSHGLASYEQYF.

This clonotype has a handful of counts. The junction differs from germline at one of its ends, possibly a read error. DNA for the CDR3: TGCGCCAGCAGACCCTCGACAGGGTTCAACTATGGCTACACCTTC. It yields the protein CASRPSTGFNYGYTF. The genes are TRBV5-5 and TRBJ1-2, with TRBD1 matching over 7 bases. The CDR3 runs to 15 residues. CDR1 and CDR2 (germline): SGHKS, YYEKEE (reference sequence).

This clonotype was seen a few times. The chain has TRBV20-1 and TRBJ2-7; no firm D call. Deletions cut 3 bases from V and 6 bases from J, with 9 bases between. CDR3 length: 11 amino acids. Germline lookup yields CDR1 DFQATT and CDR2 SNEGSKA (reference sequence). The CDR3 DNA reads TGCAGTGCTAGCGCCTTTGGCGAGCAGTACTTC. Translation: CSASAFGEQYF.

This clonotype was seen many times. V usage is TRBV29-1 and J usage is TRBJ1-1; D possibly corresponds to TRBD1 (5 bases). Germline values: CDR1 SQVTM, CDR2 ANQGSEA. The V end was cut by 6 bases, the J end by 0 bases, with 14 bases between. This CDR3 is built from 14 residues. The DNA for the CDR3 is TGCAGCGTCGGGGAGGACACCATGAACACTGAAGCTTTCTTT. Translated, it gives CSVGEDTMNTEAFF.